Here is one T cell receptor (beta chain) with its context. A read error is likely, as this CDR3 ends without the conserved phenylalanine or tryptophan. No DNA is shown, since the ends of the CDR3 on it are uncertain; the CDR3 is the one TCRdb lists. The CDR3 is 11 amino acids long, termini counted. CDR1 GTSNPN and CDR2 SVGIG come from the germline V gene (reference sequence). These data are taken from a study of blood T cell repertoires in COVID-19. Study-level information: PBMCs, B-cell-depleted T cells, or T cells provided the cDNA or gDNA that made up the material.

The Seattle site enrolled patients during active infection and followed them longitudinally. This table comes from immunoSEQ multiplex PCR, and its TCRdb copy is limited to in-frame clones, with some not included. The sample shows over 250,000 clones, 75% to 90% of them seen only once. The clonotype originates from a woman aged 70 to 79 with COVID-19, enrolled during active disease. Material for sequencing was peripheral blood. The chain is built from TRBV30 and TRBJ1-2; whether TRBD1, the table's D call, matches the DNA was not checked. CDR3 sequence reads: CAWSVSWGHQG.